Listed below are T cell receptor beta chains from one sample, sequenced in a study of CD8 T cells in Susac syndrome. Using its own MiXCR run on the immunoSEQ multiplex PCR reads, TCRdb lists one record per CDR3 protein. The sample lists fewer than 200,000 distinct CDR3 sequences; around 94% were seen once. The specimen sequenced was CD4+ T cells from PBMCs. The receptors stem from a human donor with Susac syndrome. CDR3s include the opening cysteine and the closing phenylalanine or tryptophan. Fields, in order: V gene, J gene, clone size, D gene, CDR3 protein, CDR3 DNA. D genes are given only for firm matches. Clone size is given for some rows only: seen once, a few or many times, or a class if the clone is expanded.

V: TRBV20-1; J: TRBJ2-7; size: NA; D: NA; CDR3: CSAREDPSSEQYF; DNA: TGCAGTGCTAGGGAGGATCCATCTTCCGAGCAGTACTTC
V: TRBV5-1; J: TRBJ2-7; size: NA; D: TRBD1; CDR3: CASSIGGAVNYEQYF; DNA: TGCGCCAGCAGCATAGGGGGCGCGGTCAACTACGAGCAGTACTTC
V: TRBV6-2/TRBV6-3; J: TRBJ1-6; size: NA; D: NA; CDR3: CASSSKPGGYSPLHF; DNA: TGTGCCAGCAGTTCGAAGCCCGGGGGTTATTCACCCCTCCACTTT
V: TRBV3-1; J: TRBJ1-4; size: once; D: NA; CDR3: CASSRAVTNEKLFF; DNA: TGTGCCAGCAGCCGGGCGGTAACTAATGAAAAACTGTTTTTT
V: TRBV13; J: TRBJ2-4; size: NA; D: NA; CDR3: CASSSPPGWGMGNIQYF; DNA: TGTGCCAGCAGCTCCCCCCCAGGCTGGGGGATGGGAAACATTCAGTACTTC
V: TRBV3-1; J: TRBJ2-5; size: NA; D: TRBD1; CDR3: CASSLGQGDQETQYF; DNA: TGTGCCAGCAGCCTAGGACAGGGGGACCAAGAGACCCAGTACTTC
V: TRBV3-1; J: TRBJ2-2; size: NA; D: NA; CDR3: CASAIQVSNTGELFF; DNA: TGTGCCAGCGCTATCCAGGTGTCGAACACCGGGGAGCTGTTTTTT
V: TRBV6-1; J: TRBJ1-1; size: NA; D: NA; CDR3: CASSDRVTEAFF; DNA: TGTGCCAGCAGTGACAGGGTCACTGAAGCTTTCTTT
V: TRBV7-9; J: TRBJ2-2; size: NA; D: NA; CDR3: CASSNGGELFF; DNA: TGTGCCAGCAGCAATGGCGGGGAGCTGTTTTTT
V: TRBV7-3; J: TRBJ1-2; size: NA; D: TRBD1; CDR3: CASSLSGSGPGGYGYTF; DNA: TGTGCCAGCAGCTTATCGGGTTCGGGGCCAGGGGGTTATGGCTACACCTTC
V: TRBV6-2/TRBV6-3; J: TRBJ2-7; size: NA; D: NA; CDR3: CASSSLRGEQYF; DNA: TGTGCCAGCAGTTCGCTCCGGGGCGAGCAGTACTTC
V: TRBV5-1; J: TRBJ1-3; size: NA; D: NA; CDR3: CASSFGDMLGNTIYF; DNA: TGCGCCAGCAGCTTTGGTGATATGTTAGGAAACACCATATATTTT
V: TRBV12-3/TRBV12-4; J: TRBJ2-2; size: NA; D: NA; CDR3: CASSPGDKRAHTGELFF; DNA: TGTGCCAGCAGCCCCGGGGACAAAAGGGCGCACACCGGGGAGCTGTTTTTT
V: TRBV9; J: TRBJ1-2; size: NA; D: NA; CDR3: CASSVEGEDGYTF; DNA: TGTGCCAGCAGCGTAGAGGGGGAAGACGGCTACACCTTC
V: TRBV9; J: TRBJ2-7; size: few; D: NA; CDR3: CASSVRSIPYEQYF; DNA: TGTGCCAGCAGCGTCCGCTCTATTCCCTACGAGCAGTACTTC
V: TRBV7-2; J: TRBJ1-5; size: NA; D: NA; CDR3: CASSLSPGEPQHF; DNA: TGTGCCAGCAGCTTATCTCCGGGGGAGCCCCAGCATTTT
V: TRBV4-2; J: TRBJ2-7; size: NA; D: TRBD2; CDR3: CASSRSSGAYEQYF; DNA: TGTGCCAGCAGCCGAAGCAGCGGGGCCTACGAGCAGTACTTC
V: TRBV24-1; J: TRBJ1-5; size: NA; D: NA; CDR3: CAFSSRARDQPQHF; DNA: TGTGCTTTTAGTAGCAGGGCCAGGGATCAGCCCCAGCATTTT
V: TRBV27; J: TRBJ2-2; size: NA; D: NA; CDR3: CASSPFDTNTGELFF; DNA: TGTGCCAGCAGTCCATTCGACACGAACACCGGGGAGCTGTTTTTT
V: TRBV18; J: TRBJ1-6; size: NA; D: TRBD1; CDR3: CASSQTGGNSPLHF; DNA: TGTGCCAGCTCACAAACAGGGGGTAATTCACCCCTCCACTTT
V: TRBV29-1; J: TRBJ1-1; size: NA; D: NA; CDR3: CSVEGLSNTEAFF; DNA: TGCAGCGTCGAGGGGCTGTCGAACACTGAAGCTTTCTTT
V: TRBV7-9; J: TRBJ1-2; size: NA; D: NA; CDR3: CASSLADRPLVGYGYTF; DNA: TGTGCCAGCAGCCTAGCCGACAGGCCCCTGGTAGGATATGGCTACACCTTC
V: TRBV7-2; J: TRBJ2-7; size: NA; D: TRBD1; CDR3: CASSLTTGVGEQYF; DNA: TGTGCCAGCAGCTTAACGACAGGGGTTGGCGAGCAGTACTTC
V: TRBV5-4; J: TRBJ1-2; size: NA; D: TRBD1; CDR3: CASSFPRDRATNYGYTF; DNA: TGTGCCAGCAGCTTTCCCCGGGACAGGGCCACTAACTATGGCTACACCTTC
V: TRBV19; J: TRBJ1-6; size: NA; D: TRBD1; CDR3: CASTPGQNSPLHF; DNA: TGTGCCAGTACCCCGGGACAGAATTCACCCCTCCACTTT
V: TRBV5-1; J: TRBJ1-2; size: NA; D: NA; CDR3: CASEAGASNYGYTF; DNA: TGCGCCAGCGAAGCAGGGGCCTCTAACTATGGCTACACCTTC
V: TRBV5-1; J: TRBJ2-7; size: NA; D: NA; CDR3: CASRSDFYEQYF; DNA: TGCGCCAGCAGGTCGGACTTCTACGAGCAGTACTTC
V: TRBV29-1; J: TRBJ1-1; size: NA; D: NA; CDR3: CSVWGGQLNTEAFF; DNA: TGCAGCGTTTGGGGCGGACAGTTGAACACTGAAGCTTTCTTT
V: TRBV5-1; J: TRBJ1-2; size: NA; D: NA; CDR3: CASSPGSSHYGYTF; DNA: TGCGCCAGCAGCCCCGGTAGTAGTCACTATGGCTACACCTTC
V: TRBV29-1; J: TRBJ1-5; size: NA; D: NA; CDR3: CSVGLGSGQNQPQHF; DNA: TGCAGCGTTGGTCTGGGGTCGGGCCAAAATCAGCCCCAGCATTTT
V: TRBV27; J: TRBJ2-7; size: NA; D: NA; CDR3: CASSTIQGHSSYEQYF; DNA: TGTGCCAGCAGTACGATACAGGGCCATTCCTCCTACGAGCAGTACTTC
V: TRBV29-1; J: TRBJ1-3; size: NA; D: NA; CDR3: CSVEQISGNTIYF; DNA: TGCAGCGTTGAACAGATCTCTGGAAACACCATATATTTT
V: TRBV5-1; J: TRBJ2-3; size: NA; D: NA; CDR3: CASSFTGTSTDTQYF; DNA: TGCGCCAGCAGCTTCACAGGTACTAGCACAGATACGCAGTATTTT
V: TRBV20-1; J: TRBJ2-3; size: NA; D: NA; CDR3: CSARDRGRGSTDTQYF; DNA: TGCAGTGCTAGAGACCGGGGCCGCGGAAGCACAGATACGCAGTATTTT
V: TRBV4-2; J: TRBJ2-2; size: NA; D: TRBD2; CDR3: CASSHSGGLNTGELFF; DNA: TGTGCCAGCAGCCACAGCGGGGGGCTCAACACCGGGGAGCTGTTTTTT
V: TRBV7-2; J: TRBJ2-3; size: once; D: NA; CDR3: CASSFQLTDTQYF; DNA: TGTGCCAGCAGCTTTCAGCTCACAGATACGCAGTATTTT
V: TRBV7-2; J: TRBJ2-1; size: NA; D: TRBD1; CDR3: CASRLQGASYNEQFF; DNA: TGTGCCAGCAGATTACAGGGGGCTTCCTACAATGAGCAGTTCTTC
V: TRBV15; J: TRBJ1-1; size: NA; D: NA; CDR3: CATSRASPTWAFF; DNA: TGTGCCACCAGCAGAGCTTCCCCCACCTGGGCTTTCTTT
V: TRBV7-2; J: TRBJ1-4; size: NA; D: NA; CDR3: CASSLGTAGYNEKLFF; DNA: TGTGCCAGCAGCTTAGGGACGGCCGGATACAATGAAAAACTGTTTTTT
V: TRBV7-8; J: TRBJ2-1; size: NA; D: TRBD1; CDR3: CASSSRTGEWNEQFF; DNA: TGTGCCAGCAGCTCCCGAACAGGGGAGTGGAATGAGCAGTTCTTC
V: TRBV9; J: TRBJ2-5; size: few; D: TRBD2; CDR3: CASSLLAGGQETQYF; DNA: TGTGCCAGCAGCTTACTAGCGGGGGGTCAAGAGACCCAGTACTTC
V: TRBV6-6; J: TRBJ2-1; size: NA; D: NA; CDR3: CASSYSTEQFF; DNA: TGTGCCAGCAGTTACTCGACCGAGCAGTTCTTC
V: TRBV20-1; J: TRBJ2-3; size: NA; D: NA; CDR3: CSAIYRGRTDTQYF; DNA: TGCAGTGCTATTTATAGGGGCCGCACAGATACGCAGTATTTT
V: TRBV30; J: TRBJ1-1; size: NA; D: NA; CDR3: CAWSVQLNTEAFF; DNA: TGTGCCTGGAGTGTTCAGTTGAACACTGAAGCTTTCTTT
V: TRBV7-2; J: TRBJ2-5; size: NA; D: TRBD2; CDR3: CASSLGLARATQYF; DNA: TGTGCCAGCAGCTTGGGACTAGCTAGGGCGACCCAGTACTTC
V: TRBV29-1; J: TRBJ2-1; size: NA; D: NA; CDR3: CSVATGGRYNEQFF; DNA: TGCAGCGTTGCAACCGGGGGGCGTTACAATGAGCAGTTCTTC
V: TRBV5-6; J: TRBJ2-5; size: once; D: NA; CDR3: CASSLGGWETQYF; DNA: TGTGCCAGCAGCTTGGGGGGTTGGGAGACCCAGTACTTC
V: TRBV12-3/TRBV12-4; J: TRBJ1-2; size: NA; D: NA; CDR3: CASSLKGYGYTF; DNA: TGTGCCAGCAGTTTAAAGGGGTATGGCTACACCTTC
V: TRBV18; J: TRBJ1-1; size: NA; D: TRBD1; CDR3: CASSLGTGGHTEAFF; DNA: TGTGCCAGCTCACTAGGGACAGGGGGCCACACTGAAGCTTTCTTT
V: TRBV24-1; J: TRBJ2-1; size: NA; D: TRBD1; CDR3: CATSDTRTGGGDEQFF; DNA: TGTGCCACCAGTGATACACGGACAGGGGGAGGCGATGAGCAGTTCTTC
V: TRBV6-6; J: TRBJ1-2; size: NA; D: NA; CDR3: CASRRGDYGYTF; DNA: TGTGCCAGCAGGAGAGGGGACTATGGCTACACCTTC
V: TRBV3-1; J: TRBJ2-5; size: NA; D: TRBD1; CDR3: CASSRSGTVVQETQYF; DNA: TGTGCCAGCAGCCGATCCGGGACAGTAGTCCAAGAGACCCAGTACTTC
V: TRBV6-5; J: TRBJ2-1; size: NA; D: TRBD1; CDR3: CASSRQGEGEQFF; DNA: TGTGCCAGCAGTCGCCAGGGGGAAGGTGAGCAGTTCTTC